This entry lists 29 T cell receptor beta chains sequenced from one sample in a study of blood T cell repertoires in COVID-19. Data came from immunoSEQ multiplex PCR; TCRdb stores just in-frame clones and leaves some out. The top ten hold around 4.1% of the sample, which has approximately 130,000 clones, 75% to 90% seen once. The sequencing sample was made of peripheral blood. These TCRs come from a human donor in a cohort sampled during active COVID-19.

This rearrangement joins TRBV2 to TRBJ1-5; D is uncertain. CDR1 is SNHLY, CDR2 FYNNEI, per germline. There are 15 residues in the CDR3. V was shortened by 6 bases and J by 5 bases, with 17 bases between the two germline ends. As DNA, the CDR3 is TGTGCCAGCAGGGAGGACTGGGAAGTATATCAGCCCCAGCATTTT. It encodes CASREDWEVYQPQHF.

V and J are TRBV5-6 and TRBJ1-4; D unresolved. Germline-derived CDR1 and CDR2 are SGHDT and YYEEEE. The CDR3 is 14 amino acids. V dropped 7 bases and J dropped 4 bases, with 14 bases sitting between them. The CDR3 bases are TGTGCCAGCCGCTACGGCAGCGGTAATGAAAAACTGTTTTTT. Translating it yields CASRYGSGNEKLFF.

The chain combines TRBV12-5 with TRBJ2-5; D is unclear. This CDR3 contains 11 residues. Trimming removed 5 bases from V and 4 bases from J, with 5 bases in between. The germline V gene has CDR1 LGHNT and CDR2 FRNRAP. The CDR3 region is CASGNRETQYF. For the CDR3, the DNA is TGTGCTAGTGGTAACAGAGAGACCCAGTACTTC.

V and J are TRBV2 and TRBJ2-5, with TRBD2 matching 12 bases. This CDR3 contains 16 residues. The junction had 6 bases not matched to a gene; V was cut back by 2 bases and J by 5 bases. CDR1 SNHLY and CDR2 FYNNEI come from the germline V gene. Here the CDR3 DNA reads TGTGCCAGCAGTGAACTAGCGGGGGGGAAATGGGAGACCCAGTACTTC. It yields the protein CASSELAGGKWETQYF.

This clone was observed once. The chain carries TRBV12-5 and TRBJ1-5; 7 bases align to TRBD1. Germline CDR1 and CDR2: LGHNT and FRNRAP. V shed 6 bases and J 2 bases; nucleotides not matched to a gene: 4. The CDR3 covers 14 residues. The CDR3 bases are TGTGCTAGTGGGCCAACAGGGGGCAATCAGCCCCAGCATTTT. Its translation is CASGPTGGNQPQHF.

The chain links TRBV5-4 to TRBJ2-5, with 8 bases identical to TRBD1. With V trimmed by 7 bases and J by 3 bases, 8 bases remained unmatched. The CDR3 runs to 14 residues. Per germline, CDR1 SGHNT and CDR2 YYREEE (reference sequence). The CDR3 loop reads CASRMGQAKETQYF. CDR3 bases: TGTGCCAGCCGAATGGGACAGGCCAAAGAGACCCAGTACTTC.

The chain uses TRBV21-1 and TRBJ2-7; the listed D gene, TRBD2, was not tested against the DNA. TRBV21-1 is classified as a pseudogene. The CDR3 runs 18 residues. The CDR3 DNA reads TGTGCCAGCAGCAAAGTACGGTACGCGGGAGGGGACTCCTACGAGCAGTACGTC. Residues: CASSKVRYAGGDSYEQYV.

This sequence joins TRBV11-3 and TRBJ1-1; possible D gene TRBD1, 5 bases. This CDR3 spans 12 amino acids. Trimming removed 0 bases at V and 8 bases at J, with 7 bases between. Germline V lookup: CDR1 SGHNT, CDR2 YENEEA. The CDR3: CASSLEGGEAFF. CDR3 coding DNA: TGTGCCAGCAGCTTAGAGGGGGGGGAAGCTTTCTTT. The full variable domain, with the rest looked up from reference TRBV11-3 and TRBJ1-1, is EAGVVQSPRYKIIEKKQPVAFWCNPISGHNTLYWYLQNLGQGPELLIRYENEEAVDDSQLPKDRFSAERLKGVDSTLKIQPAELGDSAVYLCASSLEGGEAFFGQGTRLTVV.

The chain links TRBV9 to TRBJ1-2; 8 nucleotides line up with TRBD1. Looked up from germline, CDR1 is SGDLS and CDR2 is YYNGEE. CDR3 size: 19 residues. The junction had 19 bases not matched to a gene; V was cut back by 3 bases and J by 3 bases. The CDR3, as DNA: TGTGCCAGCAGCGGACTCCGGGACAGGAAGGGTGTTCGGGACTATGGCTACACCTTC. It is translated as CASSGLRDRKGVRDYGYTF.

The chain's CDR3 is CAWTQGTEAFF. CDR3 DNA sequence: TGTGCCTGGACACAGGGTACTGAAGCTTTCTTT. V is TRBV30 and J is TRBJ1-1; tentative D call: TRBD1 (6 bases). Germline CDR1 reads GTSNPN; CDR2 reads SVGIG (reference sequence). Trimming pared 4 bases from V and 5 bases from J, leaving 8 bases between. The CDR3 consists of 11 residues.

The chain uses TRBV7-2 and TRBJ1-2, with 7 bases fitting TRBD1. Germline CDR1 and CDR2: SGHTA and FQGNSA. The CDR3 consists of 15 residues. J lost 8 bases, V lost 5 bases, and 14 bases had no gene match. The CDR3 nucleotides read TGTGCCAGCAGCCAGGGGCTACAGGGGACCGGCGGCTACACCTTC. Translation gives CASSQGLQGTGGYTF.

The CDR3 loop reads CANPFRGRGANVLTF. The CDR3, as DNA: TGCGCCAATCCGTTCAGGGGGCGAGGGGCCAACGTCCTGACTTTC. The chain carries TRBV5-1 and TRBJ2-6; 8 nucleotides match TRBD1. The CDR3 totals 15 residues. CDR1 and CDR2 from the germline V gene are SGHRS and YFSETQ. Trimming cost V 9 bases and J 4 bases; bases outside gene matches: 9. Supplemented by reference TRBV5-1 and TRBJ2-6, the full variable domain reads KAGVTQTPRYLIKTRGQQVTLSCSPISGHRSVSWYQQTPGQGLQFLFEYFSETQRNKGNFPGRFSGRQFSNSRSEMNVSTLELGDSALYLCANPFRGRGANVLTFGAGSRLTVL.

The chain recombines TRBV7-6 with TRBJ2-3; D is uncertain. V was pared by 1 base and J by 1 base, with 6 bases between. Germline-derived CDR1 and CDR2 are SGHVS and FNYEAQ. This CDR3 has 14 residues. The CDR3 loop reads CASSLGVGTDTQYF. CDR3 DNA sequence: TGTGCCAGCAGCTTAGGAGTGGGCACAGATACGCAGTATTTT.

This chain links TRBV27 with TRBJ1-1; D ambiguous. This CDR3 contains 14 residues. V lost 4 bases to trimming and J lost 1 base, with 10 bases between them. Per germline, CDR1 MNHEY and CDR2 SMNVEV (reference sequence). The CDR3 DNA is TGTGCCAGCAGTTACAGCCAGTCGAACACTGAAGCTTTCTTT. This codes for CASSYSQSNTEAFF.

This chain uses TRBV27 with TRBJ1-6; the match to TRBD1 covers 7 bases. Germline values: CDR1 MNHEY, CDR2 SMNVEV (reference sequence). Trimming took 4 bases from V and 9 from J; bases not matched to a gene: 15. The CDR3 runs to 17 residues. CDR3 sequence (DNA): TGTGCCAGCAGTTCCCCGAGACAGGGCTTGGGCTCTTCACCCCTCCACTTT. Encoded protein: CASSSPRQGLGSSPLHF.

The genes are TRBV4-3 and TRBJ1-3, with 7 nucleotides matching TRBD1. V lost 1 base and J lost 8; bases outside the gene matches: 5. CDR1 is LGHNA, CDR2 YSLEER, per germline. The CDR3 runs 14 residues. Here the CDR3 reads CASSQALQGHTIYF. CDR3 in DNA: TGCGCCAGCAGCCAAGCCCTACAGGGGCACACCATATATTTT.

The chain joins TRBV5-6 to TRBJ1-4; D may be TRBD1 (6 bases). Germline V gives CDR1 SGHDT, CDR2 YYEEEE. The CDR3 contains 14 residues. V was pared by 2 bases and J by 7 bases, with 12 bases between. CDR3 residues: CASSFQGIGEKLFF. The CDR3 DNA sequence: TGTGCCAGCAGCTTCCAGGGGATAGGTGAAAAACTGTTTTTT.

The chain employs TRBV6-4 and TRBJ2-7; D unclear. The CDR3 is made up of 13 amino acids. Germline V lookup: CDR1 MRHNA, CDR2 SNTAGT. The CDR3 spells CARSGGSSYEQYV. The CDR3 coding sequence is TGTGCCAGGAGTGGCGGAAGCTCCTACGAGCAGTACGTC.

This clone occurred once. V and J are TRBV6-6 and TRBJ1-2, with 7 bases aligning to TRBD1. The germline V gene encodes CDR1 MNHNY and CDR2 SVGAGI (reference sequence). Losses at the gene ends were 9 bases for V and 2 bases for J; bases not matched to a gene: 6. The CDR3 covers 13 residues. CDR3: CASLGTANYGYTF. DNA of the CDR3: TGTGCCAGTCTCGGGACAGCAAACTATGGCTACACCTTC.

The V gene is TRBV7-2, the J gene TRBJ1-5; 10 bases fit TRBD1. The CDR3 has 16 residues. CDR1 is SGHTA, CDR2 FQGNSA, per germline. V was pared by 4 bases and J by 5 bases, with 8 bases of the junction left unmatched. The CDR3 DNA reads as TGTGCCAGCAGCTCGGGACAGGGGAAAGTGGATCAGCCCCAGCATTTT. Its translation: CASSSGQGKVDQPQHF. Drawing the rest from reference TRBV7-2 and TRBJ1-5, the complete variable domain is GAGVSQSPSNKVTEKGKDVELRCDPISGHTALYWYRQSLGQGLEFLIYFQGNSAPDKSGLPSDRFSAERTGGSVSTLTIQRTQQEDSAVYLCASSSGQGKVDQPQHFGDGTRLSIL.

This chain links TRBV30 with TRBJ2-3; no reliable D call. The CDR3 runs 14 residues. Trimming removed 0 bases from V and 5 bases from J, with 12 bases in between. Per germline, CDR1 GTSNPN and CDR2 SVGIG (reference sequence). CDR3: CAWSVSKRRDTQYF. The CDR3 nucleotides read TGTGCCTGGAGTGTTAGTAAGAGAAGAGATACGCAGTATTTT. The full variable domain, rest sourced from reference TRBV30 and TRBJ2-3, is SQTIHQWPATLVQPVGSPLSLECTVEGTSNPNLYWYRQAAGRGLQLLFYSVGIGQISSEVPQNLSASRPQDRQFILSSKKLLLSDSGFYLCAWSVSKRRDTQYFGPGTRLTVL.

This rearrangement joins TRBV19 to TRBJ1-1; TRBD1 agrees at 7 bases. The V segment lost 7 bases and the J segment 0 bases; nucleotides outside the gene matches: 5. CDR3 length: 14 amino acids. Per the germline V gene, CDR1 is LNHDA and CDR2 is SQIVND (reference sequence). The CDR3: CASITGAMNTEAFF. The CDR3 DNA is TGTGCCAGTATTACAGGGGCCATGAACACTGAAGCTTTCTTT.

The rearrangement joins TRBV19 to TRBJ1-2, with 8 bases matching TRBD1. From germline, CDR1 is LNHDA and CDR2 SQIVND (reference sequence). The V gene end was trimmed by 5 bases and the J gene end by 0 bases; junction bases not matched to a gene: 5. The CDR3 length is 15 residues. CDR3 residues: CASSAWDRTNYGYTF. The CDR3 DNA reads TGTGCCAGTAGTGCATGGGACAGGACTAACTATGGCTACACCTTC.

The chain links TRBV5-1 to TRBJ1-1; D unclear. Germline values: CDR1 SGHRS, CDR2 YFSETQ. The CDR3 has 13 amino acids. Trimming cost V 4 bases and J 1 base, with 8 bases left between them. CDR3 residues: CASSHRSNTEAFF. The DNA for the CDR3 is TGCGCCAGCAGCCACAGATCGAACACTGAAGCTTTCTTT.

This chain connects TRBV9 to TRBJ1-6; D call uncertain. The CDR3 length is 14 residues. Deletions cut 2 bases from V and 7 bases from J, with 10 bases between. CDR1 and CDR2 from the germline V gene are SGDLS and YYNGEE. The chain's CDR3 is CASSVTISNSPLHF. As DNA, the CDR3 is TGTGCCAGCAGCGTGACAATCTCCAATTCACCCCTCCACTTT.

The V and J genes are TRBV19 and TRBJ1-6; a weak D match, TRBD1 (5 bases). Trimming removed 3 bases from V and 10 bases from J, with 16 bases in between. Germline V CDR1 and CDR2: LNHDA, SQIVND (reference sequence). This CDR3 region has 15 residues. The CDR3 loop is CASSMDQGFESPLHF. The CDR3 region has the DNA TGTGCCAGTAGTATGGACCAGGGATTCGAATCACCCCTCCACTTT.

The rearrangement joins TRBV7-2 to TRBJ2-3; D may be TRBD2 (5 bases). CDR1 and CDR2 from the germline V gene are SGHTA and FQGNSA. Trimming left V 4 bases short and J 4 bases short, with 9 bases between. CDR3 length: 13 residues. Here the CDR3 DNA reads TGTGCCAGCAGCTCATACGGGGCAGATACGCAGTATTTT. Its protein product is CASSSYGADTQYF.

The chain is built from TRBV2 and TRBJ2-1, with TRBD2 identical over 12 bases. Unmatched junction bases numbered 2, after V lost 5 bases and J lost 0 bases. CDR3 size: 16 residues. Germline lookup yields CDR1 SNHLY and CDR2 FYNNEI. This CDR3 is CASSPGLAGSYNEQFF. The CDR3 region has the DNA TGTGCCAGCAGTCCGGGACTAGCGGGCTCCTACAATGAGCAGTTCTTC.

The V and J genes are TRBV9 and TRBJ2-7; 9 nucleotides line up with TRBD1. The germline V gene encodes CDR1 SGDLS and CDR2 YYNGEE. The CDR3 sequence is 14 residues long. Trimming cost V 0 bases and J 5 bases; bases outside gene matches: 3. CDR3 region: CASSVGGDRDEQYV. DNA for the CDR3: TGTGCCAGCAGCGTAGGAGGGGACAGGGACGAGCAGTACGTC.